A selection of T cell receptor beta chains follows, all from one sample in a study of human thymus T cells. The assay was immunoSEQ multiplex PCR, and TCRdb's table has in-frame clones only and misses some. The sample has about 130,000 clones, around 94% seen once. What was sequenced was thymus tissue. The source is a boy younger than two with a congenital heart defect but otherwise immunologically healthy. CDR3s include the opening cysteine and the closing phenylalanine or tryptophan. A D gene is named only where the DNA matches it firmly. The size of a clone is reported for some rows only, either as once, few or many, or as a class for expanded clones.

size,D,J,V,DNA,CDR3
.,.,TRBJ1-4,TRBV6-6,TGTGCCAGCAGTTTTGACATAAGACTGTTTTTT,CASSFDIRLFF
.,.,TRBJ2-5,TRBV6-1,TGTGCCGGTCTGGTGGGATCATACGAGACCCAGTACTTC,CAGLVGSYETQYF
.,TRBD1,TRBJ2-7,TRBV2,TGTGCCATCCAGACAGGGGCCTACGAGCAGTACTTC,CAIQTGAYEQYF
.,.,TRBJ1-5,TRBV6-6,TGTGCCAGCAGTTTAAACAGGGATGGCAATCAGCCCCAGCATTTT,CASSLNRDGNQPQHF
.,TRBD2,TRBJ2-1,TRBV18,TGTGCCAGCTCACCACAGCGGGGGGGTTACAATGAGCAGTTCTTC,CASSPQRGGYNEQFF
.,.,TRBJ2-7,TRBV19,TGTGCCAGTAGTAGCAGACAGAAGAGCTCCTACGAGCAGTACTTC,CASSSRQKSSYEQYF
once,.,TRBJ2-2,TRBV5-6,TGTGCCAGCAGCTTGGGGGCTCAGGCGAACACCGGGGAGCTGTTTTTT,CASSLGAQANTGELFF
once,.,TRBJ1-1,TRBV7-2,TGTGCCAGCAGCTTCCTCAAGACACAGGGCGGCGGGACTGAAGCTTTCTTT,CASSFLKTQGGGTEAFF
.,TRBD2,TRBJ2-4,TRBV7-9,TGTGCCAGCAGCATGGGACTAGCGGGGGTGAAAAACATTCAGTACTTC,CASSMGLAGVKNIQYF
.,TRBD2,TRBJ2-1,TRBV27,TGTGCCAGCAGTCCCTACAGCGGGACTAGCGGGGGTCCCTCCTACAATGAGCAGTTCTTC,CASSPYSGTSGGPSYNEQFF
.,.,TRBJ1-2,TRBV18,TGTGCCAGCTCACCAACTGGGCACTATGGCTACACCTTC,CASSPTGHYGYTF
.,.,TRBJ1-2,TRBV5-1,TGCGCCAGCAGCCTCGGGGGGAATGGCTACACCTTC,CASSLGGNGYTF
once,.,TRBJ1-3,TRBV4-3,TGCGCCAGCAGCCAAGAGGGCAGGACCCCTCTTGGAAACGGGAACACCATATATTTT,CASSQEGRTPLGNGNTIYF
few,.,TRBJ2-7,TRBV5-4,TGTGCCAGCAGCTTGGAGGGTACCACGGAGGTCTACGAGCAGTACTTC,CASSLEGTTEVYEQYF
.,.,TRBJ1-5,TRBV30,TGTGCCTGGAGTGCCGGGGGGGCATGGATCAATCAGCCCCAGCATTTT,CAWSAGGAWINQPQHF
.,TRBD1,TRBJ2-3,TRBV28,TGTGCCAGCAGACGACAGGGTAGGGACCCCACAGATACGCAGTATTTT,CASRRQGRDPTDTQYF
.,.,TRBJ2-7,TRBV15,TGTGCCACCAGCCCCGGCCACGTCTTGCGGCAGTACTTC,CATSPGHVLRQYF
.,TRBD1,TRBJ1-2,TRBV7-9,TGTGCCAGCAGCCCCAGGCTAGGACAGGGGGCGCGAGGCTACACCTTC,CASSPRLGQGARGYTF
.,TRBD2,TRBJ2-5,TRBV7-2,TGTGCCAGCAGCTTGAGACTAGCGGGCGGACAAGAGACCCAGTACTTC,CASSLRLAGGQETQYF
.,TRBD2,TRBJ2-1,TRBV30,TGTGCCTGGAGTGTTTCAGCGGGGGGGCCCTGTGAGCAGTTCTTC,CAWSVSAGGPCEQFF
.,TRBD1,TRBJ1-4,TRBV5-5,TGTGCCAGCAGCTTGCCGTCTCGACAGGGGCGGAATGAAAAACTGTTTTTT,CASSLPSRQGRNEKLFF
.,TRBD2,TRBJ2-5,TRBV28,TGTGCCAGCAGTCTATGGGGGGGAGGAGAGACCCAGTACTTC,CASSLWGGGETQYF
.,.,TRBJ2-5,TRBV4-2,TGTGCCAGCAGCCAAGATCAGGAGACCCAGTACTTC,CASSQDQETQYF
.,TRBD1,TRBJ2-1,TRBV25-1,TGTGCCAGCAGTGCAGGACAGGGCTACAATGAGCAGTTCTTC,CASSAGQGYNEQFF
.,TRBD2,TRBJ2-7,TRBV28,TGTGCCAGCAGTTTCCGCGGACTAGCGGGGGGGCGGTGCGAGCAGTACTTC,CASSFRGLAGGRCEQYF
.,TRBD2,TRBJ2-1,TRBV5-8,TGTGCCACGACCCTTGAGCGGGGGGGCTATGAGCAGTTCTTC,CATTLERGGYEQFF
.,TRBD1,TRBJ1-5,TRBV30,TGTGCCTGGAGTGTACGGACAGGGGAGTGTCAGCCCCAGCATTTT,CAWSVRTGECQPQHF
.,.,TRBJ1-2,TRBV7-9,TGTGCCAGCAGCTCCCGGACTGTAAACTATGGCTACACCTTC,CASSSRTVNYGYTF
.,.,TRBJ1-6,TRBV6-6,TGTGCCAGCAGTTACTCAGGTCATCATAATTCACCCCTCCACTTT,CASSYSGHHNSPLHF
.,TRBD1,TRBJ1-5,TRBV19,TGTGCCAGTAGTCCCGGGACAGGGGTTGGTAGCAATCAGCCCCAGCATTTT,CASSPGTGVGSNQPQHF
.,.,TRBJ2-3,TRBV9,TGTGCCAGCAGCGCCCGCCACCGCGTGGGAGCAGATACGCAGTATTTT,CASSARHRVGADTQYF
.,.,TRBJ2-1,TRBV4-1,TGCGCCAGCAGCCAAGAACGGGAATACTCCTACAATGAGCAGTTCTTC,CASSQEREYSYNEQFF
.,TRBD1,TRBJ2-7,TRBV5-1,TGCGCCAGCAGCGCGGACAGGGGCCCCTACGAGCAGTACTTC,CASSADRGPYEQYF
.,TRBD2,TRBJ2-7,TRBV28,TGTGCCAGCAGTTTTGCTGGAGCCCTTAGCGGGGGGGCAGAAGCCGAGCAGTACTTC,CASSFAGALSGGAEAEQYF
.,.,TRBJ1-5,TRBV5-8,TGTGCCAGCAGCTTGGAGGGATCTGGTAGCAATCAGCCCCAGCATTTT,CASSLEGSGSNQPQHF
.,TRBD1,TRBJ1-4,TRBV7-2,TGTGCCAGCAGCTTAGATCGCATTGGGACAGGGAGAGAAAAACTGTTTTTT,CASSLDRIGTGREKLFF
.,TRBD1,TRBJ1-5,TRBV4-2,TGTGCCAGCAGCCAAGGGCGGGACAGGGGCCATCAGCCCCAGCATTTT,CASSQGRDRGHQPQHF
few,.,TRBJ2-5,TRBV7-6,TGTGCCAGCAGCCGGGCATGGGGCGGATACCAAGAGACCCAGTACTTC,CASSRAWGGYQETQYF
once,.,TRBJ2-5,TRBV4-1,TGCGCCAGCAGCCAAGATATAGCGGAAGAGACCCAGTACTTC,CASSQDIAEETQYF
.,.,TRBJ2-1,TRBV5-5,TGTGCCAGCAGCTTTCGGAAACTTCAGGGTCTTCGCGACAATGAGCAGTTCTTC,CASSFRKLQGLRDNEQFF
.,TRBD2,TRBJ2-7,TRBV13,TGTGCCAGCAGCTTAGAGGGACTAGCGAGGAACGAGCAGTACTTC,CASSLEGLARNEQYF